The 8 T cell receptor beta chains below were found in one sample sequenced in a study of regulatory T cells. Study-wide points: In CD3G-deficient patients, conventional CD4+ T cells were enriched for hydrophobic CDR3 residues at positions 6 and 7.

The primer mix had 52 TRBV and 13 TRBJ primers. The protocol was immunoSEQ multiplex PCR, while the TCRdb copy is restricted to in-frame clones and leaves out a portion. The sample records about 21,000 clones, nearly 90% being singletons. Antigen specificity for these receptors is unknown. Specimen: conventional CD4+ T cells sorted from blood. These receptors originate from a child aged 5 to 17 with CD3G deficiency.

This clone occurred a few times. The chain has TRBV5-1 and TRBJ2-1; TRBD1 might be the D (6 bases). The germline V and J ends were trimmed by 5 bases and 5 bases, with 11 bases remaining between them. CDR1 is SGHRS, CDR2 YFSETQ, per germline. The CDR3 is 13 amino acids. The CDR3 sequence is CASRWDTNNEQFF. CDR3 bases: TGCGCCAGCAGATGGGACACCAACAATGAGCAGTTCTTC.

This chain connects TRBV20-1 to TRBJ2-7; D is ambiguous. CDR3 length: 11 residues. Germline V lookup: CDR1 DFQATT, CDR2 SNEGSKA (reference sequence). V was cut by 5 bases and J by 7 bases, with 12 bases left in between. The CDR3 protein is CSAGRMGEQYF. CDR3 coding DNA: TGCAGTGCTGGTCGGATGGGAGAGCAGTACTTC.

The count of this clone is one. V and J are TRBV11-2 and TRBJ2-7; 9 bases are shared with TRBD1. CDR3 length: 15 residues. V trimming: 2 bases; J trimming: 2 bases; junction bases outside the gene matches: 4. Germline V CDR1 and CDR2: SGHAT, FQNNGV. CDR3 bases: TGTGCCAGCAGCTTATGGACAGGGGAAACCTACGAGCAGTACTTC. Translated, it gives CASSLWTGETYEQYF.

J is TRBJ2-7 and V is TRBV5-1; 8 bases map to TRBD1. V was clipped by 4 bases and J by 7 bases; unmatched bases: 10. The CDR3 consists of 14 residues. Germline CDR1 SGHRS, CDR2 YFSETQ. The CDR3 DNA sequence: TGCGCCAGCAGCCCGAGGACAGGGTCGGGGGAGCAGTACTTC. Translating it yields CASSPRTGSGEQYF.

This clone was observed once. The genes are TRBV7-2 and TRBJ2-7; D gene unclear. Trimming shortened V by 2 bases and J by 7 bases, and 18 bases separated the two germline ends. Per the germline V gene, CDR1 is SGHTA and CDR2 is FQGNSA. CDR3 length: 15 residues. The CDR3 reads CASSLRVYGATEQYF. In DNA, the CDR3 is TGTGCCAGCAGCTTAAGGGTGTACGGAGCGACTGAGCAGTACTTC.

This chain uses TRBV14 with TRBJ2-7; no definite D call. The CDR3 runs to 16 residues. Germline-derived CDR1 and CDR2 are SGHDN and FVKESK. Trimming stripped 0 bases from V and 3 bases from J, with 15 bases between. CDR3 amino acids: CASSQDDKIRVYEQYF. As DNA, the CDR3 is TGTGCCAGCAGCCAAGACGACAAGATAAGGGTCTACGAGCAGTACTTC.

This clone was recorded only once. V and J are TRBV5-1 and TRBJ2-3; TRBD2 aligns across 9 bases. This CDR3 comprises 13 residues. Germline V lookup: CDR1 SGHRS, CDR2 YFSETQ. The ends lost 4 bases at V and 7 bases at J; junction bases unmatched: 4. CDR3 sequence: CASSPAGGHTQYF. In DNA form, the CDR3 reads TGCGCCAGCAGCCCCGCGGGGGGGCATACGCAGTATTTT.

The chain has TRBV7-9 and TRBJ2-1, with a tentative D call TRBD2 (5 bases). CDR3 length: 14 residues. Germline CDR1 and CDR2: SEHNR and FQNEAQ (reference sequence). Trimming removed 1 base from V and 4 bases from J, with 8 bases in between. The CDR3 sequence is CASSLGSGYNEQFF. The CDR3 DNA follows: TGTGCCAGCAGCTTAGGCAGCGGTTACAATGAGCAGTTCTTC.